This T cell receptor (beta chain) was documented in a study of cytotoxic CD8 clonotypes in ibrutinib-treated CLL. Study in general: After a median of about six years, around 15 patients stayed remitted and some 12 progressed; responses had been partial in some 24 and complete in 2. Study findings and constraints: Higher circulating CD8+ T-cell counts strongly accompanied higher baseline clonality, above age-matched healthy donors.

Sequencing was performed with immunoSEQ multiplex PCR; in TCRdb, only in-frame clones are kept and a portion is missing. The data contain a few hundred thousand clones, roughly 70% of them singletons. Genomic DNA for TCR beta libraries, around 2 micrograms, came from cryopreserved PBMCs. There are a few counts of this clone. Its specificity is not known. The CDR3 length is 13 residues. Germline CDR1 reads MNHEY; CDR2 reads SVGAGI. The germline V and J ends were trimmed by 5 bases and 5 bases, with 12 bases remaining between them. The chain is built from TRBV6-5 and TRBJ1-2, with a tentative D call TRBD1 (6 bases). This TCR came from a human donor with chronic lymphocytic leukemia. The source material was PBMCs, sampled after 24 months of ibrutinib treatment. The CDR3 nucleotides are TGTGCCAGCAGTGGGACAAGAGGATATGGCTACACCTTC. Residues: CASSGTRGYGYTF.